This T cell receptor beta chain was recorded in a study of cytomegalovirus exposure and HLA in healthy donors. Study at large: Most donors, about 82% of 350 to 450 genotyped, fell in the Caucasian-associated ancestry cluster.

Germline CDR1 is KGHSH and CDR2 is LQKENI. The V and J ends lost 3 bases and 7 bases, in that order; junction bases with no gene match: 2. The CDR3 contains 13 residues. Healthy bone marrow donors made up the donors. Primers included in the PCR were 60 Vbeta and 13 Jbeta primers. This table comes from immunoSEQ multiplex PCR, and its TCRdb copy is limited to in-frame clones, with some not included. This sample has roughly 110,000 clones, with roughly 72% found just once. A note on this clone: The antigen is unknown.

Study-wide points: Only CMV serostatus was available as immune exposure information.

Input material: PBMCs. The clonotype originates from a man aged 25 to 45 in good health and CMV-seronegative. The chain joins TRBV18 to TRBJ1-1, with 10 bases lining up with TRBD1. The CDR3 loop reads CASSPGQGIEAFF. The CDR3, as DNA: TGTGCCAGCTCACCGGGACAGGGGATTGAAGCTTTCTTT.